These T cell receptor beta chains were read from a single sample in a study of blood T cell repertoires in COVID-19. Repertoires were generated with immunoSEQ multiplex PCR, while TCRdb's copy carries only in-frame clones and drops some. The data contain more than 150,000 clones, approximately 80% of them singletons. Sequencing was done on a sample of peripheral blood. The receptors were sampled from a woman between 55 and 75 years old with acute or convalescent COVID-19. The CDR3 runs from the conserved cysteine through the conserved F or W. The D gene is left open where the match is weak. Size tells how often a clone was seen (once, few, many) or the class of an expanded clone, and some rows leave it out.

clone_size j_call d_call v_call cdr3_nt cdr3_aa
- TRBJ2-7 TRBD2 TRBV27 TGTGCCAGCAGTTTATATGGGGGGGGGACCTACTACGAGCAGTACTTC CASSLYGGGTYYEQYF
- TRBJ2-1 TRBD1 TRBV9 TGTGCCAGCAGCGTAGTGGTCGGGACAGGGGCCTACAATGAGCAGTTCTTC CASSVVVGTGAYNEQFF
- TRBJ2-3 - TRBV20-1 TGCAGTGCACCGCAGGATACGCAGTATTTT CSAPQDTQYF
- TRBJ2-1 TRBD2 TRBV9 TGTGCCAGCAGCCCTGGACTAGCGGGGGCCTCGAGCTCCTACAATGAGCAGTTCTTC CASSPGLAGASSSYNEQFF
- TRBJ1-2 TRBD1 TRBV6-5 TGTGCCAGCAGCTATCTCGACAGGGGGAATGGCTACACCTTC CASSYLDRGNGYTF
- TRBJ2-7 TRBD2 TRBV7-2 TGTGCCAGCAGTTCCAGCGGGGGGGCCGGTTACGAGCAGTACTTC CASSSSGGAGYEQYF
- TRBJ1-1 - TRBV14 TGTGCCAGCAGCTTTCGTCAGGGGCTAAGGGGGGAAGCTTTCTTT CASSFRQGLRGEAFF
- TRBJ2-2 TRBD1 TRBV4-3 TGCGCCAGCAGCCAAGAACAGGGGCCAGACACCGGGGAGCTGTTTTTT CASSQEQGPDTGELFF
- TRBJ2-5 - TRBV7-8 TGTGCCAGCAGCTCCAGGTTGATAGAGACCCAGTACTTC CASSSRLIETQYF
- TRBJ1-2 - TRBV7-8 TGTGCCAGCAGCCGATCCCAGCGGGGAGACTATGGCTACACCTTC CASSRSQRGDYGYTF
- TRBJ1-4 TRBD1 TRBV6-1 TGTGCCAGCAGTGAACCCGGACAGGGGGCAACTAATGAAAAACTGTTTTTT CASSEPGQGATNEKLFF
- TRBJ2-3 TRBD1 TRBV30 TGTGCCTGGAGTGTAGGCGGGGACAGGGTGAATACTACCACAGATACGCAGTATTTT CAWSVGGDRVNTTTDTQYF
- TRBJ1-6 TRBD1 TRBV6-5 TGTGCCAGCAGTTACTCGAGACAGGGGTATAATTCACCCCTCCACTTT CASSYSRQGYNSPLHF
- TRBJ1-1 - TRBV19 TGTGCCAGTAGTATCGGCGGCGGAACTGAAGCTTTCTTT CASSIGGGTEAFF
- TRBJ1-1 - TRBV18 TGTGCCAGCTCACCCTACCGGGGGGACACTGAAGCTTTCTTT CASSPYRGDTEAFF
once TRBJ1-6 TRBD1 TRBV4-2 TGTGCCAGCAGCCATACCGGGACAGGGGATTCACCCCTCCACTTT CASSHTGTGDSPLHF
- TRBJ1-2 - TRBV5-6 TGTGCCAGTGCGCTCGGGGGGCAGCGCCGAACTTATGGCTACACCTTC CASALGGQRRTYGYTF
- TRBJ1-2 TRBD1 TRBV9 TGTGCCAGCAGCGCACGGACAGGGCCCTATGGCTACACCTTC CASSARTGPYGYTF
- TRBJ1-5 - TRBV3-1/TRBV3-2 TGTGCCAGCAGTCCCTCAGGGTCTAATAGCAATCAGCCCCAGCATTTT CASSPSGSNSNQPQHF
- TRBJ2-1 - TRBV11-2 TGTGCCAGCAGCTTAGCCAGGGCGACTGAGCAGTTCTTC CASSLARATEQFF
once TRBJ1-3 - TRBV19 TGTGCCAGTAGGTTGCAGGGCTCTGGAAACACCATATATTTT CASRLQGSGNTIYF
- TRBJ1-2 TRBD1 TRBV5-1 TGCGCCAGCAGCGGACAGGGTAGTTATGGCTACACCTTC CASSGQGSYGYTF
- TRBJ2-2 TRBD1 TRBV18 TGTGCCAGCTCACTGGGACAGGGGGCCAACACAGGGGAGCTGTTTTTT CASSLGQGANTGELFF
- TRBJ1-2 TRBD1 TRBV5-4 TGTGCCAGCAGCCCCCCGGACAGGTTAAGTGGCTACACCTTC CASSPPDRLSGYTF
- TRBJ2-1 TRBD2 TRBV5-1 TGCGCCAGCTCGGGGGCCGGGACTAGCGGGGTTCTCTCCTACAATGAGCAGTTCTTC CASSGAGTSGVLSYNEQFF
- TRBJ1-2 TRBD1 TRBV3-1/TRBV3-2 TGTGCCAGCAGCAAGGGACAGGGCTCTAACTATGGCTACACCTTC CASSKGQGSNYGYTF
few TRBJ2-3 TRBD1 TRBV7-9 TGTGCCAGCAGCTTAGAGGGACAGGGGTCAGATACGCAGTATTTT CASSLEGQGSDTQYF
- TRBJ1-2 TRBD1 TRBV5-1 TGCGCCAGCAGCCCGGGACAGGGGGCGAAGTATGGCTACACCTTC CASSPGQGAKYGYTF
- TRBJ1-2 - TRBV4-1 TGCGCCAGCAGCCAAGTAGGGGCCGGCCCGAACTATGGCTACACCTTC CASSQVGAGPNYGYTF
- TRBJ1-4 TRBD1 TRBV27 TGTGCCAGCAGTTCGAGGACAGGGGGAGAAAAACTGTTTTTT CASSSRTGGEKLFF
- TRBJ1-2 TRBD1 TRBV6-1 TGTGCCAGCAGTGAAACAGGGGGCTCTGACTATGGCTACACCTTC CASSETGGSDYGYTF
- TRBJ1-2 - TRBV2 TGTGCCAGCAGGGGAGGCGTCTTGGGTGGCTACACCTTC CASRGGVLGGYTF
- TRBJ1-1 TRBD1 TRBV3-1/TRBV3-2 TGTGCCAGCAGCCATAAATTTGAGGGGGCCCGGGACACTGAAGCTTTCTTT CASSHKFEGARDTEAFF
- TRBJ2-5 - TRBV29-1 TGCAGCGTGGAGGGCGGCCTACAAGAGACCCAGTACTTC CSVEGGLQETQYF
- TRBJ2-7 - TRBV7-9 TGTGCCAGCAGCCAACAGGGGAGGCAGCAGTACTTC CASSQQGRQQYF
- TRBJ1-2 - TRBV5-1 TGCGCCAGCAGCTCCTCTCAGGGTCATGATGGCTACACCTTC CASSSSQGHDGYTF
once TRBJ2-3 - TRBV6-5 TGTGCCAGCAGTTACAAGGGCGGGGAGTATGATACGCAGTATTTT CASSYKGGEYDTQYF
- TRBJ2-4 TRBD1 TRBV5-6 TGTGCCAGCAGCCTCTGGACAGGGGGCTGGGCCAAAAACATTCAGTACTTC CASSLWTGGWAKNIQYF
- TRBJ2-4 TRBD1 TRBV5-4 TGTGCCAGCAGCTTCCCGGACAGGGATAGAAACATTCAGTACTTC CASSFPDRDRNIQYF
- TRBJ2-7 - TRBV7-2 TGTGCCAGCAGCACCCGGGGTAGTAACTACCTGTACTTC CASSTRGSNYLYF
- TRBJ1-5 - TRBV2 TGTGCCAGCAATGCGGTCCCTTATAGCAATCAGCCCCAGCATTTT CASNAVPYSNQPQHF
- TRBJ2-2 TRBD2 TRBV4-3 TGCGCCAGCAGCCAAGATTTTACTAGCGGGGTATTTTTTAACACCGGGGAGCTGTTTTTT CASSQDFTSGVFFNTGELFF
- TRBJ2-5 - TRBV5-1 TGCGCCAGCAGCTTGGCCAGTGAGACCCAGTACTTC CASSLASETQYF
few TRBJ1-2 TRBD1 TRBV29-1 TGCAGCGTTGAAAGGACAGGTACCTTC CSVERTGTF
- TRBJ2-5 TRBD1 TRBV5-1 TGCGCCAGCAGCGCCGGACCTGACAGGGCAGGCGAGACCCAGTACTTC CASSAGPDRAGETQYF
- TRBJ2-5 TRBD2 TRBV6-5 TGTGCCAGCAGTACCCGACTAGCGGGGAAGACCCAGTACTTC CASSTRLAGKTQYF
- TRBJ2-3 TRBD1 TRBV7-2 TGTGCCAGCAGCTTAGAGACAGGGGCCTTTAAAGATACGCAGTATTTT CASSLETGAFKDTQYF
- TRBJ2-4 - TRBV5-4 TGTGCCAGCAGCTCCTCGGGAAGGGAAAACATTCAGTACTTC CASSSSGRENIQYF
- TRBJ1-2 - TRBV9 TGTGCCAGCAGCCCCAACAGTTATGGCTACACCTTC CASSPNSYGYTF
many TRBJ1-5 TRBD1 TRBV15 TGTGCCACCAGCTTGTGGGGACAGGACAATCAGCCCCAGCATTTT CATSLWGQDNQPQHF
many TRBJ2-7 TRBD1 TRBV2 TGTGCCAGCACAAACCCCTCCGGGACAGGGATGTACGAGCAGTACTTC CASTNPSGTGMYEQYF